The 13 T cell receptor beta chains below all came from one sample that was sequenced in a study of PD-1 blockade in classical Hodgkin lymphoma. Time point in this sample: cycle 4 day 1 (C4D1), after less than 7 weeks of nivolumab. Each of the patients experienced relapse following autologous stem cell transplantation, and their brentuximab vedotin exposure differed. Produced via immunoSEQ multiplex PCR; TCRdb's table is partial and in-frame only. Of under 35,000 clones in the sample, around 74% were seen once. Sample: peripheral blood mononuclear cells (PBMCs), taken before the fourth cycle of nivolumab. The receptors shown here come from a human donor with classical Hodgkin lymphoma.

Note on this clone: The same CDR3 arises from other DNA sequences in this sample as well. V gene TRBV7-2 combines with J gene TRBJ1-1, with 9 positions matching TRBD1. Trimming took 3 bases from V and 4 from J; bases not matched to a gene: 0. The CDR3 contains 13 residues. Germline assignment: CDR1 SGHTA and CDR2 FQGNSA. Written as DNA, the CDR3 is TGTGCCAGCAGCTTGACAGGGGGCACTGAAGCTTTCTTT. This gives the protein CASSLTGGTEAFF.

The rearrangement joins TRBV9 to TRBJ2-7, with D possibly being TRBD1 or TRBD2 (5 bases each). Between the trimmed V and J ends, which lost 0 bases and 3 bases, there was a span of 13 bases. CDR1 SGDLS and CDR2 YYNGEE come from the germline V gene. This CDR3 has 15 residues. The DNA of the CDR3 is TGTGCCAGCAGCGTAGAGGGGACGGATATCTACGAGCAGTACTTC. This sequence encodes CASSVEGTDIYEQYF.

The chain couples TRBV7-9 to TRBJ2-2; 7 bases map to TRBD1. From germline, CDR1 is SEHNR and CDR2 FQNEAQ (reference sequence). Germline trimming cut 4 bases from V and 5 bases from J; bases unmatched to any gene: 4. CDR3 length equals 14 residues. The CDR3 loop reads CASSSDRVTGELFF. Here the CDR3 DNA reads TGTGCCAGCAGCTCTGACAGGGTAACCGGGGAGCTGTTTTTT. The whole variable domain, filled in from reference TRBV7-9 and TRBJ2-2, reads DTGVSQNPRHKITKRGQNVTFRCDPISEHNRLYWYRQTLGQGPEFLTYFQNEAQLEKSRLLSDRFSAERPKGSFSTLEIQRTEQGDSAMYLCASSSDRVTGELFFGEGSRLTVL.

This clone came up a few times. V gene TRBV5-1 combines with J gene TRBJ2-7, with D hard to call. Germline V gene sequence: CDR1 SGHRS, CDR2 YFSETQ. The CDR3 sequence is 11 residues long. V dropped 4 bases and J dropped 3 bases, with 5 bases sitting between them. CDR3 sequence: CASSTGYEQYF. As DNA, the CDR3 is TGCGCCAGCAGCACCGGCTACGAGCAGTACTTC.

The chain recombines TRBV6-5 with TRBJ2-1; TRBD2 is a possible D gene (7 bases). The germline V gene encodes CDR1 MNHEY and CDR2 SVGAGI. This CDR3 spans 15 amino acids. V was trimmed by 6 bases and J by 10 bases, leaving 22 bases between them. The CDR3 region has the DNA TGTGCCAGCAGGGGAGGGCCCAGCGCAAGGGGGGAGCAGTTCTTC. Translation: CASRGGPSARGEQFF.

The V gene is TRBV5-8, the J gene TRBJ1-3; possible D gene TRBD1, 5 bases. The CDR3 length is 13 residues. V lost 4 bases and J 9 bases, leaving 14 bases between the germline ends. Germline assignment: CDR1 SGHTS and CDR2 YDEGEE. The CDR3 reads CASSLRGIGTIYF. In DNA, the CDR3 is TGTGCCAGCAGCCTCCGGGGCATCGGCACCATATATTTT.

CDR3 bases: TGTGCCAGCAGTTACGTAACAGGTTGGACCGGGGAGCTGTTTTTT. Translation: CASSYVTGWTGELFF. The chain is built from TRBV6-6 and TRBJ2-2; tentatively, D is TRBD1 (5 bases). The CDR3 totals 15 residues. V lost 2 bases and J 5 bases, leaving 12 bases between the germline ends. Germline values: CDR1 MNHNY, CDR2 SVGAGI (reference sequence).

CDR3 DNA sequence: TGTGCCTGGAGAAAGGACGGGACAGGGCCCTACAATGAGCAGTTCTTC. Translating it yields CAWRKDGTGPYNEQFF. The rearrangement uses TRBV30 and TRBJ2-1; TRBD1 aligns across 9 bases. The V segment lost 3 bases and the J segment 2 bases; nucleotides outside the gene matches: 8. The CDR3 consists of 16 residues. The germline gives CDR1 GTSNPN, CDR2 SVGIG (reference sequence).

The V gene is TRBV10-3, the J gene TRBJ2-7; perhaps TRBD2 as D (5 bases). V was cut by 0 bases and J by 7 bases, with 13 bases left in between. The CDR3 is 14 amino acids. CDR1 is ENHRY, CDR2 SYGVKD, per germline. This chain's CDR3 is CAISESGAAVEQYF. CDR3 DNA sequence: TGTGCCATCAGTGAGTCGGGAGCCGCAGTGGAGCAGTACTTC.

In the case of this clone: This sample also contains other DNA sequences that code for the same CDR3. The chain recombines TRBV27 with TRBJ1-5, with D possibly being TRBD1 (6 bases). This CDR3 is built from 16 residues. Trimming took off 3 bases at V and 0 bases at J, with 12 bases between the two ends. Per the germline V gene, CDR1 is MNHEY and CDR2 is SMNVEV (reference sequence). The CDR3, as DNA: TGTGCCAGCAGTTTGGGGGGACATTATAGCAATCAGCCCCAGCATTTT. It is translated as CASSLGGHYSNQPQHF.

The chain couples TRBV7-9 to TRBJ2-1; 9 bases line up with TRBD2. The CDR3 length is 19 residues. J lost 0 bases, V lost 4 bases, and 13 bases had no gene match. From germline, CDR1 is SEHNR and CDR2 FQNEAQ (reference sequence). In DNA form, the CDR3 reads TGTGCCAGCAGCTCCCTTGCGGGAGGGCATTCTATCTCCTACAATGAGCAGTTCTTC. This translates into CASSSLAGGHSISYNEQFF.

CDR3 region: CASSLDYGAGEAFF. The CDR3 DNA sequence: TGTGCCAGCAGCTTGGACTATGGGGCTGGTGAAGCTTTCTTT. The gene calls are TRBV5-6 and TRBJ1-1; possibly TRBD1 for D (5 bases). Trimming pared 0 bases from V and 7 bases from J, leaving 13 bases between. The CDR3 covers 14 residues. Germline assignment: CDR1 SGHDT and CDR2 YYEEEE. Full variable domain (rest looked up from reference TRBV5-6 and TRBJ1-1): DAGVTQSPTHLIKTRGQQVTLRCSPKSGHDTVSWYQQALGQGPQFIFQYYEEEERQRGNFPDRFSGHQFPNYSSELNVNALLLGDSALYLCASSLDYGAGEAFFGQGTRLTVV.

V is TRBV13 and J is TRBJ2-7; D assignment may be TRBD1 or TRBD2 (5 bases each). The germline gives CDR1 PRHDT, CDR2 FYEKMQ (reference sequence). V lost 5 bases, J lost 6 bases, and 20 bases lay in between. This CDR3 has 15 amino acids. The CDR3 bases are TGTGCCAGCAGCCGAGGCCGAGGGACGAGGCCCGAGCAGTACTTC. This translates into CASSRGRGTRPEQYF.